The TCR beta chain under discussion was sequenced for a study of graft-versus-host responses after intestinal transplantation. Looking at the study overall: Induction with anti-thymocyte globulin, then tacrolimus and steroids for about 3 years, was given to all recipients. Overall study results and limits: The highest levels of circulating GvH clones went along with early declines in HvG clones after transplant. Allografts of patients with graft-donor T cell macrochimerism showed high graft-versus-host to host-versus-graft clone ratios.

The data were produced by immunoSEQ multiplex PCR, yet TCRdb's version contains in-frame clones alone and is incomplete. The table includes about 70,000 clones, roughly 94% detected once. Note on this clone: Antigen unknown.

The germline V and J ends were trimmed by 4 bases and 2 bases, with 17 bases remaining between them. The CDR3 is made up of 16 amino acids. In germline, CDR1 is PRHDT, CDR2 FYEKMQ (reference sequence). The source is a human donor who received an intestinal transplant. The chain recombines TRBV13 with TRBJ2-5; weak D call: TRBD1 (6 bases). The sample here was unstimulated CD8+ T cells sorted from spleen or lymph node cells, taken before intestinal transplant. The CDR3, as DNA: TGTGCCAGCAGCTCCTACCCAGGGACACCTCAAGAGACCCAGTACTTC. This sequence encodes CASSSYPGTPQETQYF.